This is a list of T cell receptor beta chains from one sample in a study of blood T cell repertoires in COVID-19. Generated by immunoSEQ multiplex PCR, the TCRdb table keeps only in-frame clones and is missing some. The table has 150,000 to 200,000 clones, 81% seen once. The sequenced material came from peripheral blood. Source of these receptors: a woman older than 75 with COVID-19, enrolled during active disease. CDR3s leave out the opening cysteine and the closing phenylalanine or tryptophan.

v_gene,j_gene,CDR3aa
TRBV3-1/TRBV3-2,TRBJ2-5,ASTEGRKTQY
TRBV6-4,TRBJ1-1,ASSAELNTEAF
TRBV5-1,TRBJ1-3,ASSPLGQGASGNTIY
TRBV6-5,TRBJ2-7,ASQTLTGGYEQY
TRBV7-9,TRBJ1-2,ASSLVGTGAYGYT
TRBV7-9,TRBJ2-3,ASSFGTGNLGVY
TRBV18,TRBJ2-5,ASSQLASETQY
TRBV30,TRBJ1-2,AWSVLLSVGYT
TRBV12-3/TRBV12-4,TRBJ1-1,ASSILGTFEAF
TRBV7-2,TRBJ2-1,ASSSRSASGGKYNEQF
TRBV14,TRBJ2-7,ASSQELSYEQY
TRBV14,TRBJ2-1,ASSTLSGTGFSEQF
TRBV5-1,TRBJ1-1,ASSSRGDTEAF
TRBV6-1,TRBJ2-5,ASSGGRDRVQETQY
TRBV15,TRBJ2-3,ATSRATGATDTQY
TRBV7-2,TRBJ2-7,ASSLNLFSYEQY
TRBV29-1,TRBJ2-4,SAFPTGAKNIQY
TRBV24-1,TRBJ2-7,ATSFDSGEQY
TRBV28,TRBJ1-2,ASSFPDRGGYT
TRBV9,TRBJ1-3,ASSVDVSSGNTIY
TRBV19,TRBJ2-7,ASSIRRGSYEQY
TRBV5-4,TRBJ1-6,ASSLNRDFPASSYNSPLH
TRBV29-1,TRBJ1-2,SVGEGGTGFGYT
TRBV29-1,TRBJ2-1,SVDSALRNEQF
TRBV3-1/TRBV3-2,TRBJ2-1,ASSPFGGGYEQF
TRBV27,TRBJ2-1,ASSFRSSYNEQF
TRBV23-1,TRBJ1-5,ASSQWGRGLTGGQPQH
TRBV5-1,TRBJ1-5,ASSLDGTVSQPQH
TRBV30,TRBJ2-4,AWSFPIRHKNIQY
TRBV11-3,TRBJ2-1,ASSPQGLAGVKNNEQF
TRBV27,TRBJ1-2,ASSLWGGSYGYT
TRBV7-6,TRBJ1-1,ASSVRQGRRTEAF
TRBV4-1,TRBJ2-3,ASSQDELLYTQY
TRBV9,TRBJ1-2,ASRGPPDYGYT
TRBV6-2/TRBV6-3,TRBJ2-7,ASSYGRYEQY
TRBV3-1/TRBV3-2,TRBJ1-6,ASNSRNFGSPLH
TRBV4-1,TRBJ1-2,ASSQDRRQGKYDGYT
TRBV6-2/TRBV6-3,TRBJ1-1,ASSLPRGTEAF
TRBV5-5,TRBJ1-2,ASSLTARGHGYT
TRBV11-3,TRBJ1-6,ASSLGQHSPLH
TRBV19,TRBJ1-2,ASSIGGVYHYT
TRBV5-1,TRBJ2-1,ASSRSGQGYNEQF